Listed here are 7 T cell receptor beta chains from one sample, sequenced in a study of cytomegalovirus exposure and HLA in healthy donors. In the PCR, 60 Vbeta and 13 Jbeta primers were used. Generated by immunoSEQ multiplex PCR, the TCRdb table keeps only in-frame clones and is missing some. Among about 98,000 clones listed, more than 60% were seen once. The material sequenced was PBMCs. These receptors were collected from a man aged 45-65 years in good health and CMV-seronegative.

This chain joins TRBV19 and TRBJ2-2; D is uncertain. Germline-derived CDR1 and CDR2 are LNHDA and SQIVND (reference sequence). The CDR3 covers 16 residues. V lost 3 bases and J 1 base, leaving 12 bases between the germline ends. CDR3 DNA: TGTGCCAGTAGTATTATCGCGGCCAGGAACACCGGGGAGCTGTTTTTT. It encodes CASSIIAARNTGELFF.

The chain uses TRBV28 and TRBJ1-6; 7 nucleotides align to TRBD1. After removal of 3 bases from V and 6 bases from J, the junction contained 5 bases not matched to a gene. Germline CDR1 reads MDHEN; CDR2 reads SYDVKM. The CDR3 contains 15 residues. The CDR3 spells CASSFVGQLNSPLHF. Written as DNA, the CDR3 is TGTGCCAGCAGTTTCGTGGGACAGCTTAATTCACCCCTCCACTTT.

V is TRBV19 and J is TRBJ1-5; TRBD1 is a possible D gene (5 bases). The V end was cut by 4 bases, the J end by 3 bases, with 10 bases between. This CDR3 is 14 amino acids long. Per germline, CDR1 LNHDA and CDR2 SQIVND (reference sequence). CDR3: CASSKLDTNQPQHF. The CDR3 DNA sequence: TGTGCCAGTAGTAAGCTGGACACCAATCAGCCCCAGCATTTT.

The chain combines TRBV10-3 with TRBJ2-1; D gene unclear. Deletions cut 0 bases from V and 7 bases from J, with 10 bases between. Germline CDR1 ENHRY, CDR2 SYGVKD. The CDR3 runs 14 residues. CDR3 loop: CAISESGSLNEQFF. The CDR3 nucleotides are TGTGCCATCAGTGAGTCGGGCAGCCTAAATGAGCAGTTCTTC.

This clone occurred a few times. This chain links TRBV7-9 with TRBJ1-2, with D perhaps TRBD1 (6 bases). Germline lookup yields CDR1 SEHNR and CDR2 FQNEAQ (reference sequence). The CDR3 runs 15 residues. V was clipped by 1 base and J by 2 bases, with 11 bases between them. CDR3 nucleotide sequence: TGTGCCAGCAGCTTAGTAGCAGGGGCCAACTATGGCTACACCTTC. This translates into CASSLVAGANYGYTF.

DNA for the CDR3: TGTGCCAGCAGGGGGACTAGTGGTGCGGGAGAGCAGTACTTC. Protein sequence: CASRGTSGAGEQYF. The V call is TRBV27, the J call TRBJ2-7; TRBD2 agrees at 8 bases. Trimming took 6 bases from V and 7 from J; bases not matched to a gene: 11. CDR3 size: 14 residues. CDR1 and CDR2 from the germline V gene are MNHEY and SMNVEV (reference sequence).

This chain joins TRBV5-4 and TRBJ2-4; 11 bases line up with TRBD2. Germline V gene sequence: CDR1 SGHNT, CDR2 YYREEE (reference sequence). The CDR3 runs to 19 residues. Trimming took 2 bases from V and 0 from J; bases not matched to a gene: 10. The CDR3 DNA reads as TGTGCCAGCAGCTTCGGGACTAGCGGATTGCCCCTAGCCAAAAACATTCAGTACTTC. Amino acid sequence: CASSFGTSGLPLAKNIQYF.